These T cell receptor beta chains were read from a single sample in a study of T cell changes during pregnancy in multiple sclerosis. Generated by immunoSEQ multiplex PCR, the TCRdb table keeps only in-frame clones and is missing some. Here the sample spans roughly 64,000 clones, 92% being singletons. The source material was peripheral blood, sampled in the second trimester of pregnancy. Receptor source: a female donor with multiple sclerosis, enrolled in a pregnancy study. The conserved cysteine and the conserved F or W are not part of the CDR3 here. Fields, in order: V gene, J gene, D gene, CDR3 protein. A D gene is named only where the DNA matches it firmly.

TRBV18	TRBJ2-3	.	ASSPPGTDTQY
TRBV25-1	TRBJ1-2	TRBD1	ASQGDGYT
TRBV27	TRBJ1-2	.	ASSLRGRGNYGYT
TRBV10-3	TRBJ1-1	.	AISDVGNREAF
TRBV5-4	TRBJ2-7	.	ASSLESSSYEQY
TRBV5-1	TRBJ2-2	.	ASSISEDSFSGELF
TRBV21-1	TRBJ1-1	.	ASPKQGDMGSPNTEAF
TRBV21-1	TRBJ1-1	.	ASPRKPESDMNTEAF
TRBV19	TRBJ1-2	.	ASSVGIYGYT
TRBV27	TRBJ1-2	.	ASSLGGLHGYT
TRBV5-7	TRBJ1-1	.	ASSLGGHAF